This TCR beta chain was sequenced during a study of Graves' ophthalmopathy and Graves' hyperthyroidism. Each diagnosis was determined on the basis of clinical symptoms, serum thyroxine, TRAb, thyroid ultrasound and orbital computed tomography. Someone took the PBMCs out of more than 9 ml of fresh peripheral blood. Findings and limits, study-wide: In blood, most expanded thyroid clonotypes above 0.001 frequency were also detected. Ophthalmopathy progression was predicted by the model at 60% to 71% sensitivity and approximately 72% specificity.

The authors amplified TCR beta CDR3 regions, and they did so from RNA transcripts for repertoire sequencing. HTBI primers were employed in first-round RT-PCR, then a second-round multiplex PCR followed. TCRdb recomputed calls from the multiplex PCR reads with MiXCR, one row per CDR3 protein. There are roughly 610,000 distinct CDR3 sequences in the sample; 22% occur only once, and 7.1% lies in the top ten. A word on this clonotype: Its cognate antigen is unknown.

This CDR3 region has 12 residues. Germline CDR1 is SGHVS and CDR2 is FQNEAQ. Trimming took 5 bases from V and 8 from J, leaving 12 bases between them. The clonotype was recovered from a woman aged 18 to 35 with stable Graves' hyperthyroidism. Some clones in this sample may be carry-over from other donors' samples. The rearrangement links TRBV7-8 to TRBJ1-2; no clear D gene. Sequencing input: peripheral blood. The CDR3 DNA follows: TGTGCCAGCAGCCCCACGTCGAGAGGCTACACCTTC. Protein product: CASSPTSRGYTF.